The clone carrying this TCR beta chain appeared a few times. The antigen is unknown. TCRdb reanalysed the 5' RACE reads using MiXCR and keeps one entry per CDR3 protein. Of 450,000 or so distinct CDR3 sequences in the sample, more than 13% were seen once. The data were obtained in a study of identical twins. Study-level findings and limits: Partly confounded zero-insertion analyses could result from invariant MAIT and iNKT cells. Not following the same donors, the study drew its conclusions from cross-sectional statistical analysis. The models systematically underestimated how much out-of-frame TCR alpha was shared in monozygotic twins.

Germline CDR1 is SGHRS and CDR2 is YFSETQ. CDR3 length: 15 residues. Deletions cut 4 bases from V and 2 bases from J, with 15 bases between. These data are also associated with another study on yellow fever vaccine responses in identical twins.

This sequence joins TRBV5-1 and TRBJ2-5; maybe TRBD2 (7 bases). The TCR comes from a woman between 18 and 29 years old in good health. The sample comprised CD4+ T cells sorted from blood. The CDR3 spells CASSPGGRRQETQYF. The CDR3 DNA sequence: TGCGCCAGCAGCCCGGGGGGCCGTAGGCAAGAGACCCAGTACTTC.